This TCR beta chain was sequenced during a study of T cells in Graves' hyperthyroidism and ophthalmopathy. Whole-study findings and limits: Model predictions of ophthalmopathy came a median around 6.5 months before onset. Peripheral blood also featured most of the thyroid clonotypes expanded above 0.001.

In regard to this clonotype: Its antigen is currently unknown.

TCR beta CDR3 region amplification was performed from RNA transcripts. With the HTBI primer set, the TCR CDR3 went through a first round of RT-PCR. Using its own MiXCR run on the multiplex PCR reads, TCRdb lists one record per CDR3 protein. The profile covers hundreds of thousands of distinct CDR3 sequences, with around 14% appearing a single time and 9.2% taken by the ten largest. The V end was cut by 6 bases, the J end by 2 bases, with 17 bases between. CDR3 size: 15 residues. Germline V gene data show CDR1 as SGHTA and CDR2 as FQGNSA. Fresh peripheral blood, 7.5 to 10 ml of it, supplied the PBMCs. This TCR came from a woman younger than 30 with Graves' hyperthyroidism. The sequenced material came from blood. J is TRBJ2-7 and V is TRBV7-2; a weak D match, TRBD2 (6 bases). CDR3 nucleotides: TGTGCCAGCAGGGGGTCAGCGCGGGGCCCCTACGAGCAGTACTTC. Amino acid sequence: CASRGSARGPYEQYF.